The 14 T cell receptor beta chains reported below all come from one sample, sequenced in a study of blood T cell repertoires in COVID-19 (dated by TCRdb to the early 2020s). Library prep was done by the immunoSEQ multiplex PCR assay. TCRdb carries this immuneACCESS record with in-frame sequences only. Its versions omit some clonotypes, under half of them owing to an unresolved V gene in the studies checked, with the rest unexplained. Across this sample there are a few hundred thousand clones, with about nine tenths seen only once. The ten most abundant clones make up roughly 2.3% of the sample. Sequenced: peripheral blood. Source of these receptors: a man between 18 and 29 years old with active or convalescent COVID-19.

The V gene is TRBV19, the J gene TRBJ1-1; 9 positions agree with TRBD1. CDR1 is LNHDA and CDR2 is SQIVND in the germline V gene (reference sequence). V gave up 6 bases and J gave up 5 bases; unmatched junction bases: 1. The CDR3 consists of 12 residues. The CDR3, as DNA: TGTGCCAGTAGGACAGGGGGAACTGAAGCTTTCTTT. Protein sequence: CASRTGGTEAFF. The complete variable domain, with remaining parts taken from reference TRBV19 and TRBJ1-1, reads DGGITQSPKYLFRKEGQNVTLSCEQNLNHDAMYWYRQDPGQGLRLIYYSQIVNDFQKGDIAEGYSVSREKKESFPLTVTSAQKNPTAFYLCASRTGGTEAFFGQGTRLTVV.

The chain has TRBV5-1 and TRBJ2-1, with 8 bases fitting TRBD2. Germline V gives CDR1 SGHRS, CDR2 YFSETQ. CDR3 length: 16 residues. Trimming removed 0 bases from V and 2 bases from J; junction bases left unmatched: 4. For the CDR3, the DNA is TGCGCCAGCAGCTTGGTAGCGGGACTTACCTACAATGAGCAGTTCTTC. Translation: CASSLVAGLTYNEQFF.

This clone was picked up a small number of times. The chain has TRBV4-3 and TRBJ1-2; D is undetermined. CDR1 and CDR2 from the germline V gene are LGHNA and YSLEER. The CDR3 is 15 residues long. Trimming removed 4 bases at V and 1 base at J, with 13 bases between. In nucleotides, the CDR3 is TGCGCCAGCAGCCCCGGTTTCCGGGATAACTATGGCTACACCTTC. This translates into CASSPGFRDNYGYTF.

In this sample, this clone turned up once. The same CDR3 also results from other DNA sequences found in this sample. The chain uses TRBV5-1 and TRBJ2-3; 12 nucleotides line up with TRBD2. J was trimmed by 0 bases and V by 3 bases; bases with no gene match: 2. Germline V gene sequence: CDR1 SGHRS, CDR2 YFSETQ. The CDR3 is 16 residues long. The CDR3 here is CASSWGLAGSTDTQYF. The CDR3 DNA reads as TGCGCCAGCAGCTGGGGACTAGCGGGCAGCACAGATACGCAGTATTTT.

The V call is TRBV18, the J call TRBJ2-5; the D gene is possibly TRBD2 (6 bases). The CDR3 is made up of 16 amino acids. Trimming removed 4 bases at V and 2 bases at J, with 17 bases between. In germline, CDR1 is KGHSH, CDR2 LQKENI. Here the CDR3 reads CASSLSGTLRQETQYF. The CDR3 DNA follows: TGTGCCAGCTCACTATCCGGGACTCTCCGACAAGAGACCCAGTACTTC.

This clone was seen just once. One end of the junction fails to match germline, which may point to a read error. CDR3 DNA: TGTGCCAGCAGCGTTCGACAGGGCTCTGAAAACACCATATATTTT. Translating it yields CASSVRQGSENTIYF. V is TRBV9 and J is TRBJ1-3; 7 bases match TRBD1. CDR3 length: 15 amino acids. The germline gives CDR1 SGDLS, CDR2 YYNGEE.

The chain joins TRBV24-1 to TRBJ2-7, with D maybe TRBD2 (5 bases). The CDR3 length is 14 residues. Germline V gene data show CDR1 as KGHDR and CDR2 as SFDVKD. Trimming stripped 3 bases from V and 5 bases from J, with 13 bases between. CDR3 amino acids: CATSDPGVGHEQYF. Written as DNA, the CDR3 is TGTGCCACCAGTGATCCCGGGGTCGGACACGAGCAGTACTTC.

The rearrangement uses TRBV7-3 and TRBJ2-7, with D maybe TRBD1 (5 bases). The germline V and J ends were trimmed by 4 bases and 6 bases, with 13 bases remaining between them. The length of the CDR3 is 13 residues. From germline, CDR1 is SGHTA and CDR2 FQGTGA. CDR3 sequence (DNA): TGTGCCAGCAGCTATCGTAGGACATCCGAGCAGTACTTC. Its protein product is CASSYRRTSEQYF.

CDR3 sequence: CASSQDRGTLRAFF. In nucleotides, the CDR3 is TGCGCCAGCAGCCAAGATAGGGGGACGTTGCGGGCTTTCTTT. The chain is built from TRBV4-3 and TRBJ1-1, with D possibly TRBD1 on 6 matching bases. The germline V gene encodes CDR1 LGHNA and CDR2 YSLEER. The CDR3 is made up of 14 amino acids. The ends were cut back, 0 bases at V and 11 bases at J, with 16 bases in the middle.

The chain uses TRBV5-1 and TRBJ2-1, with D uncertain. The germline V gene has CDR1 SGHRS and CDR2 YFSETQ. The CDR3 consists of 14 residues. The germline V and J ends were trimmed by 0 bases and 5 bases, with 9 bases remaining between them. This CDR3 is CASSLGFGDNEQFF. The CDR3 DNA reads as TGCGCCAGCAGCTTGGGTTTTGGAGACAATGAGCAGTTCTTC.

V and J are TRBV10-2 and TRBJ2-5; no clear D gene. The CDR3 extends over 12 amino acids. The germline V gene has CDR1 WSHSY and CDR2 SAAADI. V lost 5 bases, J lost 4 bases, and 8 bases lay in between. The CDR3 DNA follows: TGCGCCAGCAGTTTCTCTCCAGAGACCCAGTACTTC. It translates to CASSFSPETQYF.

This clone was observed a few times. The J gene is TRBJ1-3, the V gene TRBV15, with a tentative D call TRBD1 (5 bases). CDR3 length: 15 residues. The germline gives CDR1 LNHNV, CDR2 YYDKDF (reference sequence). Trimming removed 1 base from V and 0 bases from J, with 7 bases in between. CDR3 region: CATSRGTHSGNTIYF. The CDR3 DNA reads TGTGCCACCAGCAGAGGGACACACTCTGGAAACACCATATATTTT.

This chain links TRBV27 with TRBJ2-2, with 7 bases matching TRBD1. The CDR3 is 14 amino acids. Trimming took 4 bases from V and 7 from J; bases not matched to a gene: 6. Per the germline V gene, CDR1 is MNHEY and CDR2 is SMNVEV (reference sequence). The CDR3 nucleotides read TGTGCCAGCAGTTCCCGACAGGGTCTCGGGGAGCTGTTTTTT. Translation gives CASSSRQGLGELFF.

The CDR3: CASSLALGAYGYTF. The DNA of the CDR3 is TGTGCCAGCAGCTTAGCTTTGGGGGCCTATGGCTACACCTTC. J is TRBJ1-2 and V is TRBV7-9; maybe TRBD1 (6 bases). The CDR3 loop spans 14 amino acids. V was clipped by 0 bases and J by 4 bases, with 9 bases between them. Germline assignment: CDR1 SEHNR and CDR2 FQNEAQ (reference sequence).